Reported below is one T cell receptor beta chain. These data originate in a study of early T cells in non-severe SARS-CoV-2 infection. TCRdb processed the 5' RACE reads anew with MiXCR; each CDR3 protein has one entry. Of tens of thousands of distinct CDR3 sequences listed, 8.5% to 12% are singletons. There are 14 residues in the CDR3. Germline V gene data show CDR1 as SGHNT and CDR2 as YYREEE (reference sequence). V lost 2 bases to trimming and J lost 7 bases; unmatched junction nucleotides: 8. The source is an adult who was a healthcare worker with PCR-confirmed SARS-CoV-2 infection or an uninfected control (not recorded which). The rearrangement joins TRBV5-4 to TRBJ1-1, with 7 bases identical to TRBD1. Sample: whole blood. The CDR3 region has the DNA TGTGCCAGCAGCTTTTCCAGGGGGAGCAATGAAGCTTTCTTT. Amino acids: CASSFSRGSNEAFF.